These 3 T cell receptor beta chains share one sample of origin, sequenced in a study of T cells in tuberculosis. Cells were sorted from thawed PBMC rested overnight and stained with GMM-loaded CD1B tetramer, viability dye and anti-CD3. C32 glucose monomycolate from Rhodococcus equi was loaded onto the CD1B tetramers. Clones were read by immunoSEQ multiplex PCR, and TCRdb kept only the in-frame ones, dropping some. The data show 88,000 or so clones, with approximately 91% seen just once and less than 2.5% held by the top ten. Sequenced input: CD1b-GMM tetramer-negative cells sorted from PBMCs. These receptors all stem from an adult woman with latent tuberculosis.

The chain is built from TRBV7-2 and TRBJ2-5; 9 bases match TRBD1. V lost 5 bases to trimming and J lost 5 bases; unmatched junction nucleotides: 3. The CDR3 is 13 residues long. Germline assignment: CDR1 SGHTA and CDR2 FQGNSA. The CDR3, as DNA: TGTGCCAGCAGCCGGGACAGGGCGGAGACCCAGTACTTC. Protein product: CASSRDRAETQYF.

The chain uses TRBV7-9 and TRBJ2-3; D perhaps matches TRBD1 (5 bases). Germline loops: CDR1 SEHNR, CDR2 FQNEAQ (reference sequence). V gave up 3 bases and J gave up 2 bases, with 12 bases separating them. The CDR3 has 15 residues. The CDR3 DNA follows: TGTGCCAGCAGCTTGCGAACAGGTATCACAGATACGCAGTATTTT. Translating it yields CASSLRTGITDTQYF.

This clone was observed a few times. The CDR3 loop reads CASSLLGQSADTQYF. The CDR3 DNA reads as TGTGCCAGCAGCTTGTTGGGACAAAGCGCAGATACGCAGTATTTT. The chain couples TRBV5-4 to TRBJ2-3; D perhaps matches TRBD1 (6 bases). The CDR3 is made up of 15 amino acids. V shed 1 base and J shed 4 bases, with 13 bases lying between them. Germline CDR1 is SGHNT and CDR2 is YYREEE (reference sequence).